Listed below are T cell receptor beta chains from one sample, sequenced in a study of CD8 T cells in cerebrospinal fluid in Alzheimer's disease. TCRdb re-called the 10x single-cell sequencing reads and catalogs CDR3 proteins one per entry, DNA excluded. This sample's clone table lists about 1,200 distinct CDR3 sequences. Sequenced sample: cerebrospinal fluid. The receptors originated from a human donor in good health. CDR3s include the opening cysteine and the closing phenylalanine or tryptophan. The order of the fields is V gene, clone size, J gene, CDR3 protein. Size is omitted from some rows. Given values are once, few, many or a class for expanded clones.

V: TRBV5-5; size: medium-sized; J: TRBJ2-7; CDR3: CASSWWTTKNRYEQYF
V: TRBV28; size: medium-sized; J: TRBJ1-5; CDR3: CASRVGTYQPQHF
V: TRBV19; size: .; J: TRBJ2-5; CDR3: CASREQGPQETQYF
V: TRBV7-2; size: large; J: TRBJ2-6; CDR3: CASSWGGSGANVLTF
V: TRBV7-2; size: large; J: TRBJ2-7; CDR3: CASSLPLGEQYF
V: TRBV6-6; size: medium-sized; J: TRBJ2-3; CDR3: CASILAGGADTQYF
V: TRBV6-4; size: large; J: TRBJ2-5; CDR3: CASRLGRLQETQYF
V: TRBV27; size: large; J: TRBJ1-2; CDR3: CASSPGDRVYGYTF
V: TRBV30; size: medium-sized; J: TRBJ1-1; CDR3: CAWSNPGENMNTEAFF
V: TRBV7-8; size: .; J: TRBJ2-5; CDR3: CASNRMGGAETQYF
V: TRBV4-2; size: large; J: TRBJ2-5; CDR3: CASSQAPGQQETQYF
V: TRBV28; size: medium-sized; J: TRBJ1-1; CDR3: CASSLTGVVGTEAFF
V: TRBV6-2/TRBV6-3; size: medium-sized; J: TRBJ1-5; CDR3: CASSRGGAGNQPQHF
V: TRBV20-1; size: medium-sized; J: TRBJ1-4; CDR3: CSASPSGGTEGKLFF
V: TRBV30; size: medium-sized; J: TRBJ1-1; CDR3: CAWSASRQGGTEAFF
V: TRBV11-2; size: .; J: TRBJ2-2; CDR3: CASTETSGRLVGELFF
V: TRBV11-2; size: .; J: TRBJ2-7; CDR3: CASRPDGGREYF
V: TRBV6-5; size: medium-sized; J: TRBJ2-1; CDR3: CASAKSPYNEQFF
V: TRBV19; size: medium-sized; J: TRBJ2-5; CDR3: CASSTAGYQETQYF
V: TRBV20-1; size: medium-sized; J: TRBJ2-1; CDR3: CSEAGSNNEQFF
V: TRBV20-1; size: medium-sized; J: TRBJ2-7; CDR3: CSARERESSYEQYF
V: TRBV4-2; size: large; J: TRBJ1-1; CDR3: CASSQTGTDNTEAFF